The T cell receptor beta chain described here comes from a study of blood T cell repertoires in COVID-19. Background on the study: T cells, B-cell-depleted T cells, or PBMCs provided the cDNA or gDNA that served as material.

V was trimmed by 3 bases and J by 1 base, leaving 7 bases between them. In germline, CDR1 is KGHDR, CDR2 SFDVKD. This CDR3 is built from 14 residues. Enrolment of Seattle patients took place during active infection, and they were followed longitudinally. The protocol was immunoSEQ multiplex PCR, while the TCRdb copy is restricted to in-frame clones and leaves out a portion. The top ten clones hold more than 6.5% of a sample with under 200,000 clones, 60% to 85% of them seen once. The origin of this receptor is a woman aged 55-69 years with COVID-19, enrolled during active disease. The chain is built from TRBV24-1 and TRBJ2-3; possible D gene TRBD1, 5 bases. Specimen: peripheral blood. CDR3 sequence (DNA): TGTGCCACCAGTGATCCCAGGGGCACAGATACGCAGTATTTT. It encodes CATSDPRGTDTQYF.